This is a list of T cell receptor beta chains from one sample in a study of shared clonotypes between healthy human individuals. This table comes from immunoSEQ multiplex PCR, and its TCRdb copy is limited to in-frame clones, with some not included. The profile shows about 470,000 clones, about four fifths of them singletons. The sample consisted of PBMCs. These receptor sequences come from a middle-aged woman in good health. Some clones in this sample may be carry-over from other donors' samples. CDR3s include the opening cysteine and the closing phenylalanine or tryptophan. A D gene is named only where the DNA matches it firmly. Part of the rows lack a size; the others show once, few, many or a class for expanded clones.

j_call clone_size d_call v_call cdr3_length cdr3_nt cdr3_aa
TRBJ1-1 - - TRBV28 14 TGTGCCAGCAGTTTATGGAACTCGAACACTGAAGCTTTCTTT CASSLWNSNTEAFF
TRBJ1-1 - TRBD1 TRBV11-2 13 TGTGCCAGCGCGGGACAGGCCAACACTGAAGCTTTCTTT CASAGQANTEAFF
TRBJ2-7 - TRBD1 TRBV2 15 TGTGCCAGCAGTTTCCGGGGACAGAGATCCTACGAGCAGTACTTC CASSFRGQRSYEQYF
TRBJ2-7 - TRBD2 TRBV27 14 TGTGCCAGCAGTTTTCAAGCGGGAGCTTACGAGCAGTACTTC CASSFQAGAYEQYF
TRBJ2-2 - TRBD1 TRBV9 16 TGTGCCAGCAGCGTAGCCGGGACAGGTTTTACCGGGGAGCTGTTTTTT CASSVAGTGFTGELFF
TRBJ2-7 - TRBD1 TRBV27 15 TGTGCCAGCAGTCCCGGGACAGGGGGGCCCTACGAGCAGTACTTC CASSPGTGGPYEQYF
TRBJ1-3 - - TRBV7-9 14 TGTGCCAGCAGCTTATTCGGGTCTGGAAACACCATATATTTT CASSLFGSGNTIYF
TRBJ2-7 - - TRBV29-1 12 TGCAGCGGGTTTACTAGCAACTACGAGCAGTACTTC CSGFTSNYEQYF
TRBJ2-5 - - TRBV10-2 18 TGCGCCAGCAGTGGAGAGGGGGGGACAGGTGGATTGGTGAAGACCCAGTACTTC CASSGEGGTGGLVKTQYF
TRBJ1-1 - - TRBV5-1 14 TGCGCCAGCAGGGGTACAGGGTGGGACACTGAAGCTTTCTTT CASRGTGWDTEAFF
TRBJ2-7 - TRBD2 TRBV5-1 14 TGCGCCAGCAGCTTAGGACTAGCGGGATTCGAGCAGTACTTC CASSLGLAGFEQYF
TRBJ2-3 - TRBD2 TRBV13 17 TGTGCCAGCAGCCCTAGGACTAGCGGGACCTACACAGATACGCAGTATTTT CASSPRTSGTYTDTQYF
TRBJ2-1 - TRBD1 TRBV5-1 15 TGCGCCAGCAGAGAAACAGGGGAATCCTACAATGAGCAGTTCTTC CASRETGESYNEQFF
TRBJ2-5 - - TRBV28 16 TGTGCCAGCAGTTTACGGGCAGGGCCCGAAGGGGAGACCCAGTACTTC CASSLRAGPEGETQYF
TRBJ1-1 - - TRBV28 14 TGTGCCAGCAGTTTAGGGATACAGAACACTGAAGCTTTCTTT CASSLGIQNTEAFF
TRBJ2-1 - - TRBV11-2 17 TGTGCCAGCAGCTTAGACGAAGGACATAACTCCTACAATGAGCAGTTCTTC CASSLDEGHNSYNEQFF
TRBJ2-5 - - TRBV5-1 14 TGCGCCAGCAGCCCATACAGGGCTGGGGAGACCCAGTACTTC CASSPYRAGETQYF
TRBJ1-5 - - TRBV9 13 TGTGCCAGCAGCGTAGGAATGAATCAGCCCCAGCATTTT CASSVGMNQPQHF
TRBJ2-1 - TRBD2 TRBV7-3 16 TGTGCCAGCAGCCCCCAACTAGCGGACTCCTACAATGAGCAGTTCTTC CASSPQLADSYNEQFF
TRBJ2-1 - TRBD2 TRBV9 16 TGTGCCAGCAGCGTATCCGGGACTAGCGGCTTCAATGAGCAGTTCTTC CASSVSGTSGFNEQFF
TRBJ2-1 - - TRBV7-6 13 TGTGCCAGCAGCTCGGGCCTAGACAATGAGCAGTTCTTC CASSSGLDNEQFF
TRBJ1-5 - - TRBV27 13 TGTGCCAGCAGGCCCAGGGATCCTCAGCCCCAGCATTTT CASRPRDPQPQHF
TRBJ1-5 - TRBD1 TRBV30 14 TGTGCCTGGACCTCCGGGACAGGCAATCAGCCCCAGCATTTT CAWTSGTGNQPQHF
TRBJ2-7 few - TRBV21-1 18 TGTGCCAGCAGCAAAGGGGACCAGACTAGCGGGAGTACCAACGAGCAGTACTTC CASSKGDQTSGSTNEQYF
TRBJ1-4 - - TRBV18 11 TGTGCCAGCTCACCGGGGGGAAAACTGTTTTTT CASSPGGKLFF
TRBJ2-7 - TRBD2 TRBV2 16 TGTGCCAGCAGTCTTGCTAGCGGGAGGGTTACCTACGAGCAGTACTTC CASSLASGRVTYEQYF
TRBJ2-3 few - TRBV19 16 TGTGCCAGTAGAAGGTTGGCGGGCGGGCGCACAGATACGCAGTATTTT CASRRLAGGRTDTQYF
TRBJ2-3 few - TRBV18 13 TGTGCCAGCTCAACCTCCGGGACAGATACGCAGTATTTT CASSTSGTDTQYF